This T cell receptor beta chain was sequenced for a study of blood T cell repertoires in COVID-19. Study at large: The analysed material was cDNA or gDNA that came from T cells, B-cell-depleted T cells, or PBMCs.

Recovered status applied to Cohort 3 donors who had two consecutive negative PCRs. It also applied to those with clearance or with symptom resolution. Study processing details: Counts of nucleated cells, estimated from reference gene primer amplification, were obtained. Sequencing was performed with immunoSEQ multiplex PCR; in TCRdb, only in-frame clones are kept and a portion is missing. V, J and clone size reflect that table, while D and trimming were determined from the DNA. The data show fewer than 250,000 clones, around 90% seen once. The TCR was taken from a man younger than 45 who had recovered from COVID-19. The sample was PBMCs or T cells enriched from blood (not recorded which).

CDR3 in amino acids: CASSPRSQETQYF. CDR3 DNA sequence: TGTGCCAGCTCACCACGGAGCCAAGAGACCCAGTACTTC. The chain uses TRBV18 and TRBJ2-5; D is unresolved. The germline gives CDR1 KGHSH, CDR2 LQKENI. The CDR3 covers 13 residues. Trimming stripped 1 base from V and 1 base from J, with 4 bases between. Combining the CDR3 with reference TRBV18 and TRBJ2-5 gives the whole variable domain NAGVMQNPRHLVRRRGQEARLRCSPMKGHSHVYWYRQLPEEGLKFMVYLQKENIIDESGMPKERFSAEFPKEGPSILRIQQVVRGDSAAYFCASSPRSQETQYFGPGTRLLVL.